The clone carrying this TCR beta chain showed up many times. The antigen is not known. This entry is derived from a study of breast tumors, draining lymph nodes, adjacent tissues. General observations from the study: Tumor repertoires ranked between lymph nodes and nontumor tissue in diversity, with V and J gene preferences. Tumor and nontumor repertoires were significantly more similar in luminal-like than in basal-like breast cancer. Data fit most tumor T cells coming from lymph node, expanding in tumor. Data only fit, rather than demonstrated, lymph node origin of most tumor T cells.

J was trimmed by 7 bases and V by 6 bases; bases with no gene match: 11. The germline CDR1 and CDR2 sequences are SNHLY and FYNNEI. The CDR3 is 15 residues long. The lymph nodes were axillary draining lymph nodes from breast cancer patients. TCRdb reanalysed the multiplex PCR reads using MiXCR and keeps one entry per CDR3 protein. Of fewer than 90,000 distinct CDR3 sequences listed, roughly 28% are singletons. The specimen was axillary lymph node tissue. The chain has TRBV2 and TRBJ2-1, with 8 bases that match TRBD2. The TCR was taken from a female donor with breast cancer. Some clones in this sample may be carry-over from other donors' samples. The CDR3 coding sequence is TGTGCCAGCAGGGCCGTCCGGGAGGGAAGGAATGAGCAGTTCTTC. Amino acids: CASRAVREGRNEQFF.